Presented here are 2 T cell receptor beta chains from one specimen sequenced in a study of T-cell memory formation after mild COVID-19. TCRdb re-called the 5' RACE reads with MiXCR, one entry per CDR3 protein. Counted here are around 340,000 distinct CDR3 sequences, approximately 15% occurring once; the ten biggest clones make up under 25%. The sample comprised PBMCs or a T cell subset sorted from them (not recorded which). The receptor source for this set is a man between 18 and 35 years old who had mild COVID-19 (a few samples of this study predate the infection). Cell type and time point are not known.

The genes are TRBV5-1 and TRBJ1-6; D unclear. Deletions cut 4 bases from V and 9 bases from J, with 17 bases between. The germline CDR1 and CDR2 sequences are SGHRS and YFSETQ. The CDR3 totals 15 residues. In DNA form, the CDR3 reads TGCGCCAGCAGCACTGGGTCCCGCGGGAGTTCACCCCTCCACTTT. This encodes CASSTGSRGSSPLHF. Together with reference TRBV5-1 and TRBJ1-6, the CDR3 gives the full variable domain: KAGVTQTPRYLIKTRGQQVTLSCSPISGHRSVSWYQQTPGQGLQFLFEYFSETQRNKGNFPGRFSGRQFSNSRSEMNVSTLELGDSALYLCASSTGSRGSSPLHFGNGTRLTVT.

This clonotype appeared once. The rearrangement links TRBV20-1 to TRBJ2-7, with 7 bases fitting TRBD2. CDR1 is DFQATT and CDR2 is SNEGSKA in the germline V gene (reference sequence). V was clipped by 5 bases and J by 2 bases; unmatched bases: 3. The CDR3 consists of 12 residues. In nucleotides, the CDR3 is TGCAGTGCTCGCGGGGGAACCTACGAGCAGTACTTC. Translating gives CSARGGTYEQYF.